This entry concerns a single T cell receptor (beta chain). Its antigen is not known. Germline V CDR1 and CDR2: MNHEY, SVGAGI. This CDR3 has 13 amino acids. Trimming cost V 2 bases and J 5 bases, with 9 bases left between them. Researchers ran the PCR with 60 Vbeta and 13 Jbeta primers. Sequenced by immunoSEQ multiplex PCR; TCRdb stores in-frame clones only, minus some. The sample yields roughly 79,000 clones, of which the top ten take up about 4.6%. These data come from a study of cytomegalovirus exposure and HLA in healthy donors. Overall study results and limits: Presence/absence results assume similar sequencing depth per donor, which may not hold. A later analysis revealed that TCR association rates differed between HLA loci, peaking at DRB1 and bottoming out at HLA-C.

The chain has TRBV6-5 and TRBJ1-2; D is uncertain. This TCR was recovered from a man aged 30 to 45 in good health and CMV-seronegative. The sample taken for sequencing was PBMCs. The CDR3 nucleotides read TGTGCCAGCAGTTACCCCGGAGGTTATGGCTACACCTTC. Translated: CASSYPGGYGYTF.